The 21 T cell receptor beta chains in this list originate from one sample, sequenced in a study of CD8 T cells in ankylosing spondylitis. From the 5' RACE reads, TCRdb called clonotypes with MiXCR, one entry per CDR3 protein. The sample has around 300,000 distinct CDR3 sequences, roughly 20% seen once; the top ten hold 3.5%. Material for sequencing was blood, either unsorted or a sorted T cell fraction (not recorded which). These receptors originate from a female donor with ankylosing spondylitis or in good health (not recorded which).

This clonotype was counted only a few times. DNA for the CDR3: TGTGCCAGCAGTGAAACCTGGGGCTACACCTTC. This translates into CASSETWGYTF. The genes are TRBV25-1 and TRBJ1-2; the D is unclear. Germline lookup yields CDR1 MGHDK and CDR2 SYGVNS. Between the trimmed V and J ends, which lost 2 bases and 8 bases, there was a span of 6 bases. This CDR3 has 11 amino acids.

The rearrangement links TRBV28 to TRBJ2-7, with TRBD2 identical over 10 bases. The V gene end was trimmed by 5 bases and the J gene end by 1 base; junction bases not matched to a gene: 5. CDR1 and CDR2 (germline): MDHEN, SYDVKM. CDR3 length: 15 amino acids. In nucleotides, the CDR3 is TGTGCCAGCAGTCACGGACTAGCGGTTTCCTACGAGCAGTACTTC. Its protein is CASSHGLAVSYEQYF.

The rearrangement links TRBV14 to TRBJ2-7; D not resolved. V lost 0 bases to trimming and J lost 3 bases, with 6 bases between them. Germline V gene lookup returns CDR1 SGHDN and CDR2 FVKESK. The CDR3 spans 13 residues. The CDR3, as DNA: TGTGCCAGCAGCCAAGACAATCACTACGAGCAGTACTTC. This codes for CASSQDNHYEQYF.

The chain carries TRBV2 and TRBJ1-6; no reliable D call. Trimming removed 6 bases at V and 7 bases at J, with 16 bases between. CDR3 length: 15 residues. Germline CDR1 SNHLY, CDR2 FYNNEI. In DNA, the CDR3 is TGTGCCAGCAGCGCTCTCCTACGGGAAAATTCACCCCTCCACTTT. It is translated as CASSALLRENSPLHF.

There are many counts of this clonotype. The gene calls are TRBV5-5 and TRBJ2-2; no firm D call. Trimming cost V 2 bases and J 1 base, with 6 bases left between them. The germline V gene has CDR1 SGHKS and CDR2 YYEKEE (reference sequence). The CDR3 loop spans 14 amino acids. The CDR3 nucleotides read TGTGCCAGCAGCTTTTACGGGAACACCGGGGAGCTGTTTTTT. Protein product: CASSFYGNTGELFF.

The CDR3 DNA sequence: TGTGCCAGCTCACCACAGGGAATCGAGACCCAGTACTTC. This encodes CASSPQGIETQYF. The chain recombines TRBV18 with TRBJ2-5; D unresolved. Trimming left V 1 base short and J 5 bases short, with 8 bases between. Germline CDR1 reads KGHSH; CDR2 reads LQKENI. CDR3 length: 13 amino acids.

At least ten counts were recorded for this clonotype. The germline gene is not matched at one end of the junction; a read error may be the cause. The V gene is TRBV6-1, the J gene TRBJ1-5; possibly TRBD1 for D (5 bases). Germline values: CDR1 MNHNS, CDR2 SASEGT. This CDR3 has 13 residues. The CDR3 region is CASSRGGNQPQHF. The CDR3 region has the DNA TGCGCCAGCAGCCGGGGGGGAAATCAGCCCCAGCATTTT.

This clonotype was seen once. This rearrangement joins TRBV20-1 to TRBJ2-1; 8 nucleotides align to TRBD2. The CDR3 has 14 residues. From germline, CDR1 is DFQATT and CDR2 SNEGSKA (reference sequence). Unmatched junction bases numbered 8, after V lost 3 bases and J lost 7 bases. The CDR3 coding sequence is TGCAGTGCTAGTCGGGAGGGCGGTAGGAATGAGCAGTTCTTC. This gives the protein CSASREGGRNEQFF.

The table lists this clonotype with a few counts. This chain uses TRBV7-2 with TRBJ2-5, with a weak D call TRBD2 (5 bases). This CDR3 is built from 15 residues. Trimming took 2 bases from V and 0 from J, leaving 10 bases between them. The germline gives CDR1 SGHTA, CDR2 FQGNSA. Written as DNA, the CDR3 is TGTGCCAGCAGCTTAAGGCGAGCGGACCAAGAGACCCAGTACTTC. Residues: CASSLRRADQETQYF.

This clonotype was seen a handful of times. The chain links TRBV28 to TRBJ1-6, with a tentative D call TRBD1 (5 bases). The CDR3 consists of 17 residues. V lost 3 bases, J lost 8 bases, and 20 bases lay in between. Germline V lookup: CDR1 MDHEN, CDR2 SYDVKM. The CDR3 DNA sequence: TGTGCCAGCAGTTTTCAGAGGTGGGGGATGGGGGATTCACCCCTCCACTTT. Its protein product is CASSFQRWGMGDSPLHF.

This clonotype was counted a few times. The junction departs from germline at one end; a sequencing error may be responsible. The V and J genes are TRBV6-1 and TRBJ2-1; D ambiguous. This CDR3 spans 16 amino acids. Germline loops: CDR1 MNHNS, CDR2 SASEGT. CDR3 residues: CASTESPRPFNGEQFF. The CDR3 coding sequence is TGTGCCAGCACTGAATCCCCTAGGCCCTTTAACGGTGAGCAGTTCTTC.

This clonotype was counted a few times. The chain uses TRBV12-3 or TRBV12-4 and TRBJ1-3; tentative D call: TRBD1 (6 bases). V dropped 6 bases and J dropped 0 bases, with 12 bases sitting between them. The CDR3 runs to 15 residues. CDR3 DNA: TGTGCCAGCAGATTCACAGGGCGCTCTGGAAACACCATATATTTT. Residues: CASRFTGRSGNTIYF.

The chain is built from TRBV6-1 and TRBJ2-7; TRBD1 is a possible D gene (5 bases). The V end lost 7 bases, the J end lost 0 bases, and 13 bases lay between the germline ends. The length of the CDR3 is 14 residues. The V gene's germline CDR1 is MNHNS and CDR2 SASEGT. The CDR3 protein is CASKKDTSSYEQYF. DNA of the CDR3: TGTGCCAGCAAGAAGGACACCAGCTCCTACGAGCAGTACTTC.

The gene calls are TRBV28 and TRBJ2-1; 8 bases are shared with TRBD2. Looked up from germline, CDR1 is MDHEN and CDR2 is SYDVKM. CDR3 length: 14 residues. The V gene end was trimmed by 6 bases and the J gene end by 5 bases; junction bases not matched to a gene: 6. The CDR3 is CASRRPGGNNEQFF. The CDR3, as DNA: TGTGCCAGCAGGCGTCCGGGAGGGAACAATGAGCAGTTCTTC.

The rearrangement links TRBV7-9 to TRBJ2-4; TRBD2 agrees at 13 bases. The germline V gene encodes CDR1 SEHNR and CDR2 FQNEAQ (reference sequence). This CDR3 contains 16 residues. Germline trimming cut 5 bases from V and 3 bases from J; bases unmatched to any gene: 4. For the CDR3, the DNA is TGTGCCAGCAGCCAAGGACTAGCGGGAGACAAAAACATTCAGTACTTC. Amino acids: CASSQGLAGDKNIQYF.

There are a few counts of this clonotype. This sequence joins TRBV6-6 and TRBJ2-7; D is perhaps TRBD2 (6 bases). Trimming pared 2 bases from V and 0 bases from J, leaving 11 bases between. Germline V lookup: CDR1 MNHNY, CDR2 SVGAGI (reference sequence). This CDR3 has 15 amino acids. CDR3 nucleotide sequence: TGTGCCAGCAGTTACGGGGTAGCGGTCTCCTACGAGCAGTACTTC. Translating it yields CASSYGVAVSYEQYF.

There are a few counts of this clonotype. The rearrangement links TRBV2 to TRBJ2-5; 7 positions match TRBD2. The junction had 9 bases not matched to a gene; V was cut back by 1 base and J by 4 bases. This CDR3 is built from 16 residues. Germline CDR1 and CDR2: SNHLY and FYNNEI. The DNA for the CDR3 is TGTGCCAGCAGTGAAGTCAGGACTAGGAGGTTAGAGACCCAGTACTTC. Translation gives CASSEVRTRRLETQYF.

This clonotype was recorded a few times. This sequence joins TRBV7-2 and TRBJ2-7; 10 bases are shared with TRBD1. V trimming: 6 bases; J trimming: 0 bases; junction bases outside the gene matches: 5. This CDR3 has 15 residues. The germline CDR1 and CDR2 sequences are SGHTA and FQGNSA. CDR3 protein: CASSWGTGVSYEQYF. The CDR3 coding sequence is TGTGCCAGCAGTTGGGGGACAGGGGTCTCCTACGAGCAGTACTTC.

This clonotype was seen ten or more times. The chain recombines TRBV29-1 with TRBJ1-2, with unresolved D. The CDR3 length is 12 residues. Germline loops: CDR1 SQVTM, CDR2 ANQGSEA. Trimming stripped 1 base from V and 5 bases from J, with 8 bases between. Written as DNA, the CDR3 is TGCAGCGTTGAAGGGGCAGTTTATGGCTACACCTTC. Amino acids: CSVEGAVYGYTF.

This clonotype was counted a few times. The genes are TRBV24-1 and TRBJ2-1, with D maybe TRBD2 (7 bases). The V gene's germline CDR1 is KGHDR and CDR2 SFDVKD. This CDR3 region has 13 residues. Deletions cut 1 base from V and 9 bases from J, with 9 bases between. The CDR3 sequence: CATSDLRGGEQFF. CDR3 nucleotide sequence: TGTGCCACCAGTGATTTAAGGGGGGGTGAGCAGTTCTTC.

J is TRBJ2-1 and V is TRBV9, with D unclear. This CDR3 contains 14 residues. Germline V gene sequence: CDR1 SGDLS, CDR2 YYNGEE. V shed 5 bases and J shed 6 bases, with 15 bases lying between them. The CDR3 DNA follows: TGTGCCAGCAGTAACGGTGTGAAACCCAATGAGCAGTTCTTC. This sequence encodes CASSNGVKPNEQFF.